Each of the 4 T cell receptor beta chains below was sequenced from the same sample in a study of blood T cells in healthy people across ages. A second PCR of about 6 to 11 cycles used a sample-barcoded 5' primer and a J-beta primer mix. TCRdb reprocessed the 5' RACE reads via MiXCR and lists one record per CDR3 protein. The sample gives about 670,000 distinct CDR3 sequences, around 43% of which show up once; around 30% is in the top ten. The sequenced sample consisted of blood. These receptors all stem from a man older than 75 in good health.

Concerning this clonotype itself: A much larger clonotype is one base distant, so this may be a read error. This chain uses TRBV9 with TRBJ2-3; 7 bases are a match to TRBD1. The CDR3 sequence is 14 residues long. Germline-derived CDR1 and CDR2 are SGDLS and YYNGEE. V lost 2 bases, J lost 4 bases, and 4 bases stayed unmatched. CDR3 in DNA: TGTGCCAGCAGCGTGGGGACAGCCGCAGATACGCAGTATTTT. Translation: CASSVGTAADTQYF.

The count of this clonotype is one. The rearrangement links TRBV29-1 to TRBJ2-7; the D gene is possibly TRBD2 (6 bases). Germline V lookup: CDR1 SQVTM, CDR2 ANQGSEA. The CDR3 runs to 15 residues. Trimming pared 1 base from V and 5 bases from J, leaving 18 bases between. Here the CDR3 reads CSVEGFGGNLDEQYF. CDR3 nucleotides: TGCAGCGTTGAAGGCTTTGGGGGGAACCTTGACGAGCAGTACTTC.

This clonotype has a handful of counts. The J gene is TRBJ2-3, the V gene TRBV7-3; TRBD2 matches at 9 bases. The CDR3 runs to 17 residues. Germline V gene data show CDR1 as SGHTA and CDR2 as FQGTGA. The V segment lost 0 bases and the J segment 5 bases; nucleotides outside the gene matches: 9. The CDR3 loop reads CASSLTYSGRGVDTQYF. DNA for the CDR3: TGTGCCAGCAGCTTAACGTATAGCGGGAGAGGAGTAGATACGCAGTATTTT.

This clonotype came up a few times. The rearrangement links TRBV2 to TRBJ2-4; D is ambiguous. The J call may be wrong; the DNA end is better matched by TRBJ2-7. Germline CDR1 SNHLY, CDR2 FYNNEI. CDR3 size: 12 residues. CDR3 nucleotide sequence: TGTGCCAGCAGTGAAATGGGCCACGAGCAGTACTTC. The encoded protein is CASSEMGHEQYF.